This T cell receptor (beta chain) was captured by sequencing in a study of early T cells in non-severe SARS-CoV-2 infection. TCRdb re-analysed the 5' RACE reads in MiXCR, keeping a single row per CDR3 protein. The sample yields approximately 30,000 distinct CDR3 sequences, about 5.8% seen once. Notes on the study in general: Private and CD4 specificities were missed by VDJdb matching, which favored anti-spike CD8 responses.

This clonotype appeared many times. The antigen is undetermined. With V trimmed by 3 bases and J by 5 bases, 9 bases remained unmatched. The CDR3 is made up of 15 amino acids. V and J are TRBV12-3 or TRBV12-4 and TRBJ2-5, with 7 nucleotides matching TRBD2. The sequenced sample was whole blood. The origin of this receptor is an adult who was a healthcare worker with PCR-confirmed SARS-CoV-2 infection or an uninfected control (not recorded which). The CDR3 sequence: CASSFYGGRDETQYF. CDR3 sequence (DNA): TGTGCCAGCAGTTTTTATGGTGGGAGGGATGAGACCCAGTACTTC.